This T cell receptor beta chain is from a study of T cells in Graves' hyperthyroidism and ophthalmopathy. Amplification yielded TCR beta CDR3 regions, with RNA transcripts as the source. The HTBI set primed first-round TCR CDR3 RT-PCR. One entry per CDR3 protein results from TCRdb running MiXCR on the multiplex PCR reads. The table lists around 520,000 distinct CDR3 sequences, approximately 15% of them singletons, with about 15% in the top ten. This clonotype was counted a few times. This CDR3 region has 15 residues. The V and J ends lost 5 bases and 1 base respectively, with 12 bases between them. Germline CDR1 and CDR2: SEHNR and FQNEAQ (reference sequence).

V and J are TRBV7-9 and TRBJ1-5; no firm D call. The TCR originated in a woman in her thirties or forties with Graves' hyperthyroidism. The sample consisted of blood. The CDR3 sequence is CASSPDGFSNQPQHF. The CDR3 region has the DNA TGTGCCAGCAGCCCCGACGGATTCAGCAATCAGCCCCAGCATTTT.